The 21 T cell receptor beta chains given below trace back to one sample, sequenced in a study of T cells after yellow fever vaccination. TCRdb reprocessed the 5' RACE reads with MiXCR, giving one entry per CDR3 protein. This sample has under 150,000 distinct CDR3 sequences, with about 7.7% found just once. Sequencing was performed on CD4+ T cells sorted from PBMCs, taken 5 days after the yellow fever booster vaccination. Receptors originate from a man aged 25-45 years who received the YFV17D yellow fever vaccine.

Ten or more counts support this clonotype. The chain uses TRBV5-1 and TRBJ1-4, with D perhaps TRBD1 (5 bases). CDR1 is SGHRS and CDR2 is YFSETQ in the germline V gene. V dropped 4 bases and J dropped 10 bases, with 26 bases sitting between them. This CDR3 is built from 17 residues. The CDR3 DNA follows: TGCGCCAGCAGCAACCGGGACGGAATACTAATGAAGGGAAAACTGTTTTTT. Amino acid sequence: CASSNRDGILMKGKLFF.

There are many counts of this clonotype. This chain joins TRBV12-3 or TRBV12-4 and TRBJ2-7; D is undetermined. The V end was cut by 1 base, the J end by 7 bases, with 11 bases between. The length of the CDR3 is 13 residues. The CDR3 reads CASSLGQLREQYF. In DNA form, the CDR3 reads TGTGCCAGCAGTTTAGGCCAGCTAAGGGAGCAGTACTTC.

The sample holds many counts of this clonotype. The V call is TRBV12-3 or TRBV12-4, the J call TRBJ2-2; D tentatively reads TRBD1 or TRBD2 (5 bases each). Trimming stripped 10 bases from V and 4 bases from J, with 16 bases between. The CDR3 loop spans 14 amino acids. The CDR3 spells CATAGGFSTGELFF. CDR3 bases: TGTGCCACCGCTGGGGGTTTCTCCACCGGGGAGCTGTTTTTT.

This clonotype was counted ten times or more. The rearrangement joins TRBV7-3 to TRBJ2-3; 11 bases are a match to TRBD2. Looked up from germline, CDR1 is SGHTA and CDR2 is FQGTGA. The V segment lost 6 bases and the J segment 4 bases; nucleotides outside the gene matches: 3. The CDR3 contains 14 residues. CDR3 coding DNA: TGTGCCAGCAGTCGTAGCGGGAGGGCAGATACGCAGTATTTT. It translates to CASSRSGRADTQYF.

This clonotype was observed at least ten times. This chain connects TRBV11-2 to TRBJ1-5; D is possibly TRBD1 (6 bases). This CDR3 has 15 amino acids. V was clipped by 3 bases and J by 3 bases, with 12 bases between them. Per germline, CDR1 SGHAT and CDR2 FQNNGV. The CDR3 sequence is CASSFGGQNNQPQHF. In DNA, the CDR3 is TGTGCCAGCAGCTTCGGAGGACAGAACAATCAGCCCCAGCATTTT.

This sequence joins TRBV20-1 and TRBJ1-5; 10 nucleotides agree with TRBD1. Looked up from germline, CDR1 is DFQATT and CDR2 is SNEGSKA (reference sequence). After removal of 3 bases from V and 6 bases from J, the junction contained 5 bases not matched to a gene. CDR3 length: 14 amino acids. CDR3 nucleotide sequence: TGCAGTGCTAGGGGACAGGGGATGATTCAGCCCCAGCATTTT. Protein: CSARGQGMIQPQHF.

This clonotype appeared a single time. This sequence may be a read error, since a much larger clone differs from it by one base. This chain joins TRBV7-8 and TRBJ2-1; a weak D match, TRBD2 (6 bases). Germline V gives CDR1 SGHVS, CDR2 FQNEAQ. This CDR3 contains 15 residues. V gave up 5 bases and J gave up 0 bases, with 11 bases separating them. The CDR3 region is CASSAGSGSYNEQFF. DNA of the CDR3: TGTGCCAGCAGCGCGGGAAGCGGCTCCTACAATGAGCAGTTCTTC.

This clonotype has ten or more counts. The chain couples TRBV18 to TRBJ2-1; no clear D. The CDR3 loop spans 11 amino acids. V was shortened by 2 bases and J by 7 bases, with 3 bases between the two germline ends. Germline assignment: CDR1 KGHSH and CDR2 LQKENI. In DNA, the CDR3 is TGTGCCAGCTCACCAGAGAATGAGCAGTTCTTC. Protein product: CASSPENEQFF.

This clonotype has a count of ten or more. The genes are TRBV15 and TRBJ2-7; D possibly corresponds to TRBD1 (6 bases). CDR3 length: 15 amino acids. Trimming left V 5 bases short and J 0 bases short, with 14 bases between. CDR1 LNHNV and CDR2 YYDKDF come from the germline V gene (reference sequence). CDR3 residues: CATSPLDRFSYEQYF. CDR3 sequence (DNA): TGTGCCACCAGCCCCCTAGACAGGTTCTCCTACGAGCAGTACTTC.

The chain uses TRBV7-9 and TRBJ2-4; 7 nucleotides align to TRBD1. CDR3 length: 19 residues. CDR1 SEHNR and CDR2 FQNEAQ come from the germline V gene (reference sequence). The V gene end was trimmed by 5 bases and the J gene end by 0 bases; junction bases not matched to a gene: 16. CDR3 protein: CASSRLQGDGQEAKNIQYF. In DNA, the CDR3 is TGTGCCAGCAGCCGCCTTCAGGGGGACGGGCAGGAAGCCAAAAACATTCAGTACTTC. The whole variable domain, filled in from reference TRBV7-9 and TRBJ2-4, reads DTGVSQNPRHKITKRGQNVTFRCDPISEHNRLYWYRQTLGQGPEFLTYFQNEAQLEKSRLLSDRFSAERPKGSFSTLEIQRTEQGDSAMYLCASSRLQGDGQEAKNIQYFGAGTRLSVL.

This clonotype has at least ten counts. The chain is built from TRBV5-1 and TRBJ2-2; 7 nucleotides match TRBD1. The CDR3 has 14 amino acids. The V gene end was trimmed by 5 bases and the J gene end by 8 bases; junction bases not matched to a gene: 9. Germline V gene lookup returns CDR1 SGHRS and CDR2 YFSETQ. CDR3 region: CASRGQAAAGELFF. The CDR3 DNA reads TGCGCCAGCAGAGGACAGGCGGCGGCTGGGGAGCTGTTTTTT.

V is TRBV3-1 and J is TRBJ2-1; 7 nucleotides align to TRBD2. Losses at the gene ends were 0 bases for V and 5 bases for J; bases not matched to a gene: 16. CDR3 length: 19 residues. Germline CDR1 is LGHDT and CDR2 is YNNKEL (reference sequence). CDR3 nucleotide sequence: TGTGCCAGCAGCCAAGATCTGGGGGTTGAGGGAGGGCCCCACAATGAGCAGTTCTTC. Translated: CASSQDLGVEGGPHNEQFF.

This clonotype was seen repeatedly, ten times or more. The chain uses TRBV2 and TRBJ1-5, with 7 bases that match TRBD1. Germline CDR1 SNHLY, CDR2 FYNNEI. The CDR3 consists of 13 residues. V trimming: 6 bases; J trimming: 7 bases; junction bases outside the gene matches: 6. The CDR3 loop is CASSAQGMQPQHF. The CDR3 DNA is TGTGCCAGCAGCGCACAGGGGATGCAGCCCCAGCATTTT.

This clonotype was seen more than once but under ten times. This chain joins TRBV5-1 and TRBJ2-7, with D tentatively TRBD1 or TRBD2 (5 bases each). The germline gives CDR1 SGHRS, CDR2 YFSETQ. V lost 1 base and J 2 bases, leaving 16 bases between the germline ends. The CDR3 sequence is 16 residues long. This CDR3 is CASSLTGTQNTYEQYF. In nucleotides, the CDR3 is TGCGCCAGCAGCTTGACCGGGACGCAAAACACCTACGAGCAGTACTTC.

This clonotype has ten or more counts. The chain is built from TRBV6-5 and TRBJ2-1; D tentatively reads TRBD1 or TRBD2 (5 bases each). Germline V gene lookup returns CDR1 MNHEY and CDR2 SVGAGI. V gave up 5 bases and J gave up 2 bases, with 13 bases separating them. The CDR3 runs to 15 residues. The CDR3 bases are TGTGCCAGCAGTCCTACTGAGGGGCCCTACAATGAGCAGTTCTTC. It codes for CASSPTEGPYNEQFF.

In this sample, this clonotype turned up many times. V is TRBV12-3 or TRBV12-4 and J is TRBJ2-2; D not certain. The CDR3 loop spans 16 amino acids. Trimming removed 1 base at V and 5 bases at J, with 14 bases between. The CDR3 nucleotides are TGTGCCAGCAGTTTAGTGTTGACCGATAGAACCGGGGAGCTGTTTTTT. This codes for CASSLVLTDRTGELFF.

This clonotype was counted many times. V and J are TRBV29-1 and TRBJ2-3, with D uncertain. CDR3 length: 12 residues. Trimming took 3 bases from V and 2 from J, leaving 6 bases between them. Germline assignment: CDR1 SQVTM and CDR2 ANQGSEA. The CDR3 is CSVDQSTDTQYF. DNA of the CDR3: TGCAGCGTTGATCAGTCCACAGATACGCAGTATTTT.

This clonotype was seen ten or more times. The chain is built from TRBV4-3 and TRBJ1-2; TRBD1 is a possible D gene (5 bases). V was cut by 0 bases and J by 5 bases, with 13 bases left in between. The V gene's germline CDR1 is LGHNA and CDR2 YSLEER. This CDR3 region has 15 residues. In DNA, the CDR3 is TGCGCCAGCAGCCAAGATCGGGACTCTTGGTATGGCTACACCTTC. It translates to CASSQDRDSWYGYTF.

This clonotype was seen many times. The CDR3, as DNA: TGTGCCAGCAGTTTAGGGGGTACCACTAATGAAAAACTGTTTTTT. This gives the protein CASSLGGTTNEKLFF. The V call is TRBV28, the J call TRBJ1-4, with a weak D call TRBD1 (5 bases). CDR1 MDHEN and CDR2 SYDVKM come from the germline V gene. V was pared by 2 bases and J by 2 bases, with 9 bases between. The CDR3 sequence is 15 residues long.

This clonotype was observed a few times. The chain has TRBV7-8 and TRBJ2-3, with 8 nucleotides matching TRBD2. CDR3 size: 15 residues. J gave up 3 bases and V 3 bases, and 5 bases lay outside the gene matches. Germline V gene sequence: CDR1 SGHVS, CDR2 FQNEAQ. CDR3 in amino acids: CASSLGASGTDTQYF. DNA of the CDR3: TGTGCCAGCAGCTTGGGGGCTAGCGGGACAGATACGCAGTATTTT.

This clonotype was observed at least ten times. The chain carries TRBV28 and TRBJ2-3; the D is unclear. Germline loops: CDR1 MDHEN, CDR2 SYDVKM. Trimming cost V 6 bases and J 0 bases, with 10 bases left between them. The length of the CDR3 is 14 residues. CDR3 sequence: CASRRVASTDTQYF. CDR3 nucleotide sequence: TGTGCCAGCAGACGTGTGGCTAGCACAGATACGCAGTATTTT.